This note documents a single T cell receptor beta chain sequence. The antigen is not known. Random hexamers were used to reverse transcribe the RNA input (about 0.5 to 1 ug). It was immunoSEQ multiplex PCR that amplified TCR beta CDR3 across 54 Vbeta and 13 Jbeta. TCRdb passed the immunoSEQ multiplex PCR reads through MiXCR, listing each CDR3 protein once. The table lists about 200,000 distinct CDR3 sequences, over 75% of them singletons. This sample was included in a study of CD8 T cells in Susac syndrome. About the study: The Susac syndrome patients were therapy-naive, on corticosteroids, or on intravenous immunoglobulin alone at blood draw.

TEMRA cells were FACS-enriched, unlike CD8+ and CD4+ T cells, which were negatively isolated. The V and J ends lost 4 bases and 0 bases, in that order; junction bases with no gene match: 4. Germline lookup yields CDR1 SGDLS and CDR2 YYNGEE. The CDR3 is 15 amino acids. Overall study findings and caveats: The study conceded that its TCR sequencing and HLA analysis involved relatively few individuals.

The specimen was CD4+ T cells from PBMCs. V is TRBV9 and J is TRBJ2-1; 7 nucleotides agree with TRBD2. The receptor was derived from a human donor with Susac syndrome. The CDR3 bases are TGTGCCAGCAGCTTGAGCGGGGACTCCTACAATGAGCAGTTCTTC. Its protein product is CASSLSGDSYNEQFF.